This TCR beta chain appears in the sequencing data of a study of shared clonotypes between healthy human individuals. Study conclusions and caveats: As a rule, naive subsets had a larger estimated richness than memory subsets.

V lost 3 bases to trimming and J lost 0 bases, with 12 bases between them. Germline CDR1 reads KGHSH; CDR2 reads LQKENI. This CDR3 is built from 16 residues. As for this clone: The antigen is not known.

The method was immunoSEQ multiplex PCR; TCRdb's version includes in-frame clones alone and lacks a portion of them. The data contain a few million clones, over 90% of them singletons. Sequencing was carried out using naive CD4+ T cells from PBMCs. As to subset: CD45RA+ positively selected. This TCR derives from a man aged 18 to 30 in good health. Some clones in this sample may be carry-over from other donors' samples. This rearrangement joins TRBV18 to TRBJ1-3, with D perhaps TRBD1 (5 bases). Here the CDR3 reads CASSPETARSGNTIYF. The CDR3 DNA sequence: TGTGCCAGCTCACCCGAGACAGCACGCTCTGGAAACACCATATATTTT. Using reference TRBV18 and TRBJ1-3 for the parts outside the CDR3, the full variable domain is NAGVMQNPRHLVRRRGQEARLRCSPMKGHSHVYWYRQLPEEGLKFMVYLQKENIIDESGMPKERFSAEFPKEGPSILRIQQVVRGDSAAYFCASSPETARSGNTIYFGEGSWLTVV.